One sample yielded the 9 T cell receptor beta chains listed below, sequenced in a study of shared clonotypes between healthy human individuals. Assay used: immunoSEQ multiplex PCR; TCRdb lists only in-frame clones, some missing. The data show approximately 1,500,000 clones, with around 98% seen just once and 0.4% to 0.55% held by the top ten. Sequenced material: naive CD4+ T cells sorted from blood. Sample subset: CD45RA+ positively selected. The receptors here all came from a man aged 25-45 years in good health.

Points on this clone: The same CDR3 also results from other DNA sequences found in this sample. The chain recombines TRBV18 with TRBJ1-5, with D uncertain. Deletions cut 3 bases from V and 3 bases from J, with 6 bases between. In germline, CDR1 is KGHSH, CDR2 LQKENI. The CDR3 has 13 residues. This chain's CDR3 is CASSPDNNQPQHF. CDR3 nucleotides: TGTGCCAGCTCACCCGACAACAATCAGCCCCAGCATTTT.

This chain joins TRBV2 and TRBJ1-2, with 7 bases that match TRBD1. V dropped 0 bases and J dropped 4; count of bases not matched to a gene: 5. The CDR3 is made up of 15 amino acids. Per the germline V gene, CDR1 is SNHLY and CDR2 is FYNNEI. CDR3 coding DNA: TGTGCCAGCAGTGAAGCGAGGACAGGAACCTATGGCTACACCTTC. Protein sequence: CASSEARTGTYGYTF.

The genes are TRBV10-2 and TRBJ2-5; D is unclear. Trimming removed 8 bases at V and 5 bases at J, with 12 bases between. Germline V gene sequence: CDR1 WSHSY, CDR2 SAAADI. The CDR3 consists of 12 residues. For the CDR3, the DNA is TGCGCCAGCGGAGACGCGAGGGAGACCCAGTACTTC. Protein sequence: CASGDARETQYF.

The chain couples TRBV5-1 to TRBJ2-1, with TRBD2 matching 11 bases. This CDR3 contains 15 residues. Germline-derived CDR1 and CDR2 are SGHRS and YFSETQ. V dropped 2 bases and J dropped 8; count of bases not matched to a gene: 6. CDR3 nucleotides: TGCGCCAGCAGCTTCACCCTAGCGGGAGGTTATGAGCAGTTCTTC. Protein: CASSFTLAGGYEQFF. Full variable domain (rest looked up from reference TRBV5-1 and TRBJ2-1): KAGVTQTPRYLIKTRGQQVTLSCSPISGHRSVSWYQQTPGQGLQFLFEYFSETQRNKGNFPGRFSGRQFSNSRSEMNVSTLELGDSALYLCASSFTLAGGYEQFFGPGTRLTVL.

V is TRBV7-9 and J is TRBJ1-5, with 9 bases that match TRBD1. V shed 1 base, J shed 4 bases, and the junction held 5 bases outside the gene matches. Germline CDR1 and CDR2: SEHNR and FQNEAQ (reference sequence). The CDR3 contains 16 residues. CDR3 protein: CASSLEGTGLNQPQHF. The DNA for the CDR3 is TGTGCCAGCAGCTTAGAGGGGACAGGGTTGAATCAGCCCCAGCATTTT.

Notes on this clone: Other DNA sequences within the sample encode an identical CDR3. The chain uses TRBV7-9 and TRBJ2-3; D uncertain. V was shortened by 7 bases and J by 0 bases, with 2 bases between the two germline ends. Per the germline V gene, CDR1 is SEHNR and CDR2 is FQNEAQ (reference sequence). This CDR3 contains 11 residues. The CDR3 nucleotides are TGTGCCAGCACTAGCACAGATACGCAGTATTTT. The encoded protein is CASTSTDTQYF.

The gene calls are TRBV5-1 and TRBJ2-1, with 10 bases matching TRBD2. The CDR3 has 18 amino acids. V shed 1 base and J 3 bases; nucleotides not matched to a gene: 10. The germline gives CDR1 SGHRS, CDR2 YFSETQ. The CDR3 sequence: CASSLFLAGELSYNEQFF. The CDR3 DNA reads as TGCGCCAGCAGCTTGTTTCTAGCGGGAGAGTTGAGCTACAATGAGCAGTTCTTC.

V usage is TRBV10-3 and J usage is TRBJ2-2; perhaps TRBD1 as D (6 bases). The V end lost 2 bases, the J end lost 5 bases, and 9 bases lay between the germline ends. CDR1 is ENHRY and CDR2 is SYGVKD in the germline V gene. CDR3 size: 14 residues. The CDR3 here is CAISELQGTGELFF. The CDR3 bases are TGTGCCATCAGTGAGCTCCAGGGGACCGGGGAGCTGTTTTTT.

The rearrangement joins TRBV6-1 to TRBJ2-7, with no clear D. There are 12 residues in the CDR3. V was pared by 4 bases and J by 3 bases, with 7 bases between. The germline V gene has CDR1 MNHNS and CDR2 SASEGT. The CDR3 loop reads CASSAGFYEQYF. The CDR3 DNA is TGTGCCAGCAGTGCCGGATTCTACGAGCAGTACTTC.